This TCR beta chain is from a study of CD8+CD57+ T cells in acquired aplastic anemia. Template material for TCR beta VDJ and CDR3 profiling consisted of genomic DNA. Using its own MiXCR run on the reads, TCRdb lists one record per CDR3 protein. There are 450,000 to 600,000 distinct CDR3 sequences in the sample; less than 35% occur only once, and 0.82% lies in the top ten. This clonotype has just a few counts. Its target is unknown. An expansion of CD8+CD57+ cells by flow cytometry had been shown in patients chosen for sequencing. Trimming cost V 6 bases and J 1 base; bases outside gene matches: 9. This CDR3 contains 15 residues. CDR1 and CDR2 (germline): MDHEN, SYDVKM. Notes on the study in general: Common to patients and controls were around 30 CD8+ CDR3 sequences.

Sequences were obtained from sorted CD4+, CD8+, or CD8+CD57+ T cells (not recorded which) from PBMCs. The sequence was collected from a human donor with aplastic anemia. This chain links TRBV28 with TRBJ2-7; 7 bases are a match to TRBD1. Here the CDR3 reads CASRRTGEGSYEQYF. The CDR3 region has the DNA TGTGCCAGCAGACGCACAGGGGAAGGATCCTACGAGCAGTACTTC.